These 13 T cell receptor beta chains originate from one sample sequenced in a study of blood T cell repertoires in COVID-19. Assay: immunoSEQ multiplex PCR; the TCRdb copy retains only in-frame clones and omits some. The table records 90,000 to 110,000 clones, 81% of them present only once. The sample taken for sequencing was peripheral blood. These receptors were obtained from a man older than 75 with acute or convalescent COVID-19.

V and J are TRBV28 and TRBJ2-7; tentatively, D is TRBD1 (6 bases). Deletions cut 4 bases from V and 2 bases from J, with 12 bases between. Germline CDR1 MDHEN, CDR2 SYDVKM. This CDR3 has 14 residues. The CDR3 region has the DNA TGTGCCAGCAGTTCCAGACAGGCCGCCTACGAGCAGTACTTC. It translates to CASSSRQAAYEQYF.

The rearrangement links TRBV9 to TRBJ1-4; 8 bases agree with TRBD1. This CDR3 is 16 amino acids long. V was pared by 4 bases and J by 7 bases, with 12 bases of the junction left unmatched. The germline V gene encodes CDR1 SGDLS and CDR2 YYNGEE. The CDR3 DNA follows: TGTGCCAGCAGCACCAGCTCAGGGGGCGCCGGTGAAAAACTGTTTTTT. It yields the protein CASSTSSGGAGEKLFF.

In this sample, this clone turned up a few times. This chain links TRBV14 with TRBJ2-1; the D gene is possibly TRBD2 (7 bases). The CDR3 is 15 amino acids. Germline V gene lookup returns CDR1 SGHDN and CDR2 FVKESK. Trimming shortened V by 3 bases and J by 4 bases, and 13 bases separated the two germline ends. The CDR3 region is CASSQRGLGYNEQFF. CDR3 nucleotide sequence: TGTGCCAGCAGCCAGCGGGGGCTAGGTTACAATGAGCAGTTCTTC.

In its sample, this clone was seen a few times. The DNA for the CDR3 is TGTGCCAGCAGCTTACTTGTCTTAGAGGGCTATGGCTACACCTTC. Protein: CASSLLVLEGYGYTF. The chain couples TRBV5-6 to TRBJ1-2; D unclear. The CDR3 contains 15 residues. Germline V gene data show CDR1 as SGHDT and CDR2 as YYEEEE. V was trimmed by 2 bases and J by 4 bases, leaving 15 bases between them. The variable domain in full, with the rest retrieved from reference TRBV5-6 and TRBJ1-2, is DAGVTQSPTHLIKTRGQQVTLRCSPKSGHDTVSWYQQALGQGPQFIFQYYEEEERQRGNFPDRFSGHQFPNYSSELNVNALLLGDSALYLCASSLLVLEGYGYTFGSGTRLTVV.

The genes are TRBV5-1 and TRBJ1-3, with a weak D call TRBD1 (5 bases). CDR1 is SGHRS, CDR2 YFSETQ, per germline. This CDR3 region has 15 residues. Trimming shortened V by 0 bases and J by 2 bases, and 9 bases separated the two germline ends. The CDR3 region is CASSLGQGTGNTIYF. In DNA, the CDR3 is TGCGCCAGCAGCTTGGGCCAGGGAACTGGAAACACCATATATTTT. The full variable domain, rest sourced from reference TRBV5-1 and TRBJ1-3, is KAGVTQTPRYLIKTRGQQVTLSCSPISGHRSVSWYQQTPGQGLQFLFEYFSETQRNKGNFPGRFSGRQFSNSRSEMNVSTLELGDSALYLCASSLGQGTGNTIYFGEGSWLTVV.

The chain employs TRBV3-1 (or the pseudogene TRBV3-2) and TRBJ1-2, with 9 bases matching TRBD1. J lost 5 bases, V lost 2 bases, and 3 bases had no gene match. Germline lookup yields CDR1 LGHDT and CDR2 YNNKEL (reference sequence). This CDR3 comprises 14 residues. The CDR3 DNA follows: TGTGCCAGCAGCCAATCTGACAGGGGGTATGGCTACACCTTC. Translating gives CASSQSDRGYGYTF.

This chain links TRBV5-1 with TRBJ2-3, with TRBD2 matching 14 bases. There are 15 residues in the CDR3. V dropped 5 bases and J dropped 5; count of bases not matched to a gene: 4. CDR1 is SGHRS and CDR2 is YFSETQ in the germline V gene. In DNA, the CDR3 is TGCGCCAGCAGACAGGGACTAGCGGGAGTAGATACGCAGTATTTT. Protein product: CASRQGLAGVDTQYF.

The chain has TRBV28 and TRBJ2-3; 15 positions agree with TRBD2. V dropped 6 bases and J dropped 3; count of bases not matched to a gene: 16. Germline V gene lookup returns CDR1 MDHEN and CDR2 SYDVKM. The length of the CDR3 is 20 residues. CDR3 DNA sequence: TGTGCCAGCAGCCACCGAGGACTAGCGGGAGGGCCGAGAGTGACAGATACGCAGTATTTT. This encodes CASSHRGLAGGPRVTDTQYF.

This rearrangement joins TRBV10-3 to TRBJ2-1; 9 nucleotides line up with TRBD2. This CDR3 region has 17 residues. Germline loops: CDR1 ENHRY, CDR2 SYGVKD. Trimming took 0 bases from V and 7 from J; bases not matched to a gene: 10. DNA for the CDR3: TGTGCCATCAGTGAGTCGAGGGCTAGCGGGATAGTGAATGAGCAGTTCTTC. Residues: CAISESRASGIVNEQFF.

The gene calls are TRBV5-4 and TRBJ2-3, with unresolved D. Germline V CDR1 and CDR2: SGHNT, YYREEE (reference sequence). V lost 4 bases and J 3 bases, leaving 6 bases between the germline ends. CDR3 size: 12 residues. CDR3 sequence (DNA): TGTGCCAGCAGCACCGAGACAGATACGCAGTATTTT. It encodes CASSTETDTQYF.

The rearrangement links TRBV11-2 to TRBJ2-3; TRBD2 agrees at 9 bases. Germline V CDR1 and CDR2: SGHAT, FQNNGV. With 10 bases clipped from V and 9 bases from J, the junction kept 14 bases outside the gene matches. There are 14 residues in the CDR3. CDR3 in amino acids: CAIQAGGPSQTQYF. CDR3 sequence (DNA): TGTGCCATCCAAGCGGGAGGCCCTTCCCAAACGCAGTATTTT.

V usage is TRBV5-4 and J usage is TRBJ2-3; D uncertain. This CDR3 has 15 residues. CDR1 and CDR2 from the germline V gene are SGHNT and YYREEE (reference sequence). Trimming took 0 bases from V and 0 from J, leaving 8 bases between them. CDR3 DNA: TGTGCCAGCAGCTTGGCCAAGGAGAGCACAGATACGCAGTATTTT. Translated: CASSLAKESTDTQYF.

V is TRBV6-2 or TRBV6-3 and J is TRBJ2-7; D perhaps matches TRBD1 (5 bases). Trimming cost V 5 bases and J 6 bases, with 8 bases left between them. The CDR3 is 11 residues long. Germline-derived CDR1 and CDR2 are MNHEY and SVGEGT. The CDR3 protein is CASSQGPEQYF. The DNA for the CDR3 is TGTGCCAGCAGTCAGGGCCCCGAGCAGTACTTC.